The T cell receptor (beta chain) under discussion was sequenced for a study of identical twins (dated by TCRdb to 2016 to 2017). With regard to the full study: TCR alpha and beta repertoires from monozygotic twins, unrelated adults of various ages and cord blood were deep-sequenced to test whether fetal clonotypes persist. To rule out contamination, the twin experiments were replicated at different times with different library preparation protocols.

A word on this clonotype: Its antigen remains undetermined. The input lacks base qualities; no much larger clone sits a single base away.

Beyond this particular receptor, the publication reports: Fewer insertions were carried by abundant cord blood beta clonotypes; a weaker similar trend was observed in young adult naive repertoires, while no such trend was observed in memory repertoires. Out-of-frame TCR alpha sharing in monozygotic twins was systematically underestimated by recombination models, whereas sharing between unrelated individuals was in agreement with the recombination models. Zero-insertion analyses could be partly confounded by invariant T cells such as MAIT and iNKT, although diverse VJ usage argued against such confounding for most clonotypes. Compared with coincidental sharing between unrelated individuals, out-of-frame TCR alpha sequences shared between twins had an excess of sequences with low generation probability. In beta out-of-frame sequences, excess twin sharing was weaker, because having fewer shared sequences lowered the signal-to-noise ratio. Conclusions relied on cross-sectional statistical analysis, since the same donors could not be followed over many years.

Library method: 5' RACE. This sample was sequenced with an Illumina HiSeq 2000. Template switching introduced a universal primer binding site; the final cDNA contained a unique molecular identifier, enabling accurate counting of TCR cDNA molecules. Specific primers in the conserved constant-segment region were used to synthesize first-strand cDNA for the TCR alpha and beta chains. To control for contamination, every cDNA library carried two barcodes: a SMART-Mk sample barcode plus Illumina barcodes. TruSeq adapter sequences along with Illumina sample barcodes were introduced in two successive PCR steps. TCR alpha and beta cDNA libraries were sequenced on the Illumina HiSeq platform with custom primers. The study's processing was this. Unique molecular identifiers were extracted from raw reads with MiGEC, and CDR3 positions were determined with MiXCR. Recombination models were inferred per individual with the repgenHMM and IGoR tools using an EM algorithm. Shared clonotype analysis was performed with the tcR package in R, normalizing sharing by the product of cloneset sizes. Out-of-frame nonproductive sequences were analyzed to study raw recombination free of thymic and clonal selection effects. The raw public reads went through TCRdb reprocessing: fastp at Q25, MiXCR clone calling, in-frame beta chains kept. Each CDR3 protein appears once, grouped with its most common genes and DNA. The V and J calls and clone size are TCRdb's, not the authors'. The sample table shows 700,000 or so distinct CDR3 sequences, and 8% to 9% are seen once. The leading ten clones occupy around 0.98% of the sample.

Every donor was a healthy Caucasian. Three pairs of female monozygotic twins, all aged roughly 18 to 29 years, made up the twin cohort. The RNA used for TCR libraries was isolated from peripheral blood mononuclear cells. Spanning cysteine to phenylalanine, the CDR3 consists of 13 amino acids. Left in the record is the CDR3 DNA by itself, 39 bases read in frame from the first base. V was cut back by 4 bases and J by 4 bases, leaving a gap of 8 bases between them. For CDR1 and CDR2, the germline V gene lists LGHNA and YSLEER. These data were also filed under a second study, of yellow fever vaccine responses in identical twins. From the second report: The T cell response to vaccination in identical twins was reported by the authors to appear partly convergent and partly personalized. Focusing on identical twins, the study followed the T cell clones that responded to the vaccine, and did so with precision.

The sequence came from a woman aged 18-35 years in good health. The sequenced sample was PBMCs. This chain joins TRBV4-3 to TRBJ2-1; the D gene is unclear. The CDR3 protein is CASSPTVYNEQFF. The DNA sequence reads TGCGCCAGCAGCCCAACCGTTTACAATGAGCAGTTCTTC.